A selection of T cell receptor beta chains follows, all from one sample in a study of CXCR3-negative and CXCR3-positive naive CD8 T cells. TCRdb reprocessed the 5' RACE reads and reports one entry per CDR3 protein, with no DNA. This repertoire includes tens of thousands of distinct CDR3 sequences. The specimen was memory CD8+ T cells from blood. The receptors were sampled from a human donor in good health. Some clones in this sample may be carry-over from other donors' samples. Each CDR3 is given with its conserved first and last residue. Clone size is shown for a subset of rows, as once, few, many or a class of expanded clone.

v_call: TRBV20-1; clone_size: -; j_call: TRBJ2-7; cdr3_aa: CSARSVLAGSYEQYF
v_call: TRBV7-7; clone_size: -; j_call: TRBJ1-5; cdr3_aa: CASSSGTDYSNQPQHF
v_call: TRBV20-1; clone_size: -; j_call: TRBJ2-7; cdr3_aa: CSARDLGAYEQYF
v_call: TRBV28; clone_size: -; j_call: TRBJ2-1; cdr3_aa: CASSSDSYNEQFF
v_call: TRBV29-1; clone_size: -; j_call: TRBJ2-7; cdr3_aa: CSARDNSYEQYF
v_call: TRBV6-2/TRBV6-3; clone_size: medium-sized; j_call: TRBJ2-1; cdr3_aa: CASSGQGAYNEQFF
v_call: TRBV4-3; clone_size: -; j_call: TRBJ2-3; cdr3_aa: CVSSLLASGDTDTQYF
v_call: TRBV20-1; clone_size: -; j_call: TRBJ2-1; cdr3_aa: CSAPKPNYNEQFF
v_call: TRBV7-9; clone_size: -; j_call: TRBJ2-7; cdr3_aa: CASSDPGRPGEQYF
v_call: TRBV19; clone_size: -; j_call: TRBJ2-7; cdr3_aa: CASSIGVPAYEQYF
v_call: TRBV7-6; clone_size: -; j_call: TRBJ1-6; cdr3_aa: CASSLEASYNSPLHF
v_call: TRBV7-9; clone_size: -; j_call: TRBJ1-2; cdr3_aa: CASRVHDGYGYTF
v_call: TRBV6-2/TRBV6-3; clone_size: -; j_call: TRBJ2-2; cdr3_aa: CASRGDGLAVGGELFF
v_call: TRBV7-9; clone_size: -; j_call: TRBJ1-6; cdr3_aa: CASSPSDNINSPLHF
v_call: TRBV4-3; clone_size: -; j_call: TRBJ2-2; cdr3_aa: CASSYLSGGAYTGELFF
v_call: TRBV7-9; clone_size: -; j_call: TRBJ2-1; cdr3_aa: CASSSTTGLAVYNEQFF
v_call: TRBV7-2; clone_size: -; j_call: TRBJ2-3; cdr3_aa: CASSFRGPLTSTDTQYF
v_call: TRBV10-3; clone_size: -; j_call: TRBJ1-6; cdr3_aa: CAISESRQANSPLHF
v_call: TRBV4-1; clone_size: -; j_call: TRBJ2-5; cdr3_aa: CASSLLGLAGDQETQYF
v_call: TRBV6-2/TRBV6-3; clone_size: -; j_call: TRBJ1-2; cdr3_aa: CASTRVFDYGYTF
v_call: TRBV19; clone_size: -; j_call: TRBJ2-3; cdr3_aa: CASSPGQFSDTQYF
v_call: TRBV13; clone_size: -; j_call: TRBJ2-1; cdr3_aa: CASSSSGSGISHEQFF